The entry that follows covers one T cell receptor (beta chain) sequence. Its matching antigen is unknown. The record originates from a study of vaccination effects on CD4 cells after COVID-19. Study-wide context: Either the mRNA-1273 or the BNT162b2 vaccine was given to participants as two doses.

V lost 0 bases to trimming and J lost 2 bases, with 10 bases between them. The CDR3 runs 15 residues. Germline lookup yields CDR1 MNHNS and CDR2 SASEGT. Generated by immunoSEQ multiplex PCR, the TCRdb table keeps only in-frame clones and is missing some. The table has roughly 64,000 clones, under 85% seen once. Researchers isolated CD4+ T cells once approximately eleven days of culture had elapsed. Cells had half their medium changed to IL-2 medium on days 3 and 7. This chain joins TRBV6-1 and TRBJ1-2; D is undetermined. The sequencing here drew on CD4+ T cells from PBMCs cultured without peptide, taken before COVID-19 vaccination. The clonotype originates from a human donor who had a prior SARS-CoV-2 infection. Here the CDR3 reads CASSEAAELNYGYTF. DNA of the CDR3: TGTGCCAGCAGTGAAGCGGCGGAGCTGAACTATGGCTACACCTTC.